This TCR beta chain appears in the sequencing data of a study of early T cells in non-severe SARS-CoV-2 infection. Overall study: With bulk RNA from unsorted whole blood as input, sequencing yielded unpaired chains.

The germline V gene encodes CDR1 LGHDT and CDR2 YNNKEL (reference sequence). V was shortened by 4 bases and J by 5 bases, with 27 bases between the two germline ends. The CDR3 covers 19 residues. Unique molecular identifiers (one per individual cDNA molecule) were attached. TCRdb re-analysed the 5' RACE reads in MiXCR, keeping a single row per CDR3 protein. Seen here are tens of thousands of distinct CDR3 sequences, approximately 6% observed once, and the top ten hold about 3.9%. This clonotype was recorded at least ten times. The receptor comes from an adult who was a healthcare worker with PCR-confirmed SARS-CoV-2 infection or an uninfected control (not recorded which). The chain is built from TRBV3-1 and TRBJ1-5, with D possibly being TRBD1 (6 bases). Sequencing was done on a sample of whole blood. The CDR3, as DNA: TGTGCCAGCAGCCCTCGGCCCCTGGACAGTAGACTGATTGATCAGCCCCAGCATTTT. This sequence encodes CASSPRPLDSRLIDQPQHF.